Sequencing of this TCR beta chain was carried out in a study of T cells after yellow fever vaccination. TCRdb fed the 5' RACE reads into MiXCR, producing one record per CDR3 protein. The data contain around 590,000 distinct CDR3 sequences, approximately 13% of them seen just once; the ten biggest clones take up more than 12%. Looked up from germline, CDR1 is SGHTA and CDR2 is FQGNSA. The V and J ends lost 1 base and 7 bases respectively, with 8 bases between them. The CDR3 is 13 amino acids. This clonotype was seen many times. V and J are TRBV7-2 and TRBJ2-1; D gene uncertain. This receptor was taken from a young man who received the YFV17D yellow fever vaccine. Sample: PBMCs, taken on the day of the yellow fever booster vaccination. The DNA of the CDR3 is TGTGCCAGCAGCTTAGACCAGGTAAATGAGCAGTTCTTC. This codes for CASSLDQVNEQFF.